This entry lists 7 T cell receptor beta chains sequenced from one sample in a study of blood T cell repertoires in COVID-19. Sequencing used immunoSEQ multiplex PCR; TCRdb keeps in-frame clones, though not all of them. The sample holds roughly 24,000 clones, 85% to 95% seen once. Source material: peripheral blood. These receptors were taken from a human donor in a cohort sampled during active COVID-19.

This rearrangement joins TRBV5-1 to TRBJ1-1; 7 bases line up with TRBD1. CDR1 and CDR2 (germline): SGHRS, YFSETQ. V shed 4 bases and J 2 bases; nucleotides not matched to a gene: 11. CDR3 length equals 16 residues. CDR3 DNA sequence: TGCGCCAGCAGCCGCCTTTCGGGGACAGCCAACACTGAAGCTTTCTTT. Translated: CASSRLSGTANTEAFF.

The chain combines TRBV3-1 (or the pseudogene TRBV3-2) with TRBJ2-5; possible D gene TRBD2, 6 bases. V lost 1 base and J 10 bases, leaving 7 bases between the germline ends. CDR1 is LGHDT and CDR2 is YNNKEL in the germline V gene (reference sequence). This CDR3 spans 11 amino acids. Written as DNA, the CDR3 is TGTGCCAGCAGCCAAGCGGGACTCCAGTACTTC. This gives the protein CASSQAGLQYF.

This sequence joins TRBV4-2 and TRBJ2-1; the D gene is possibly TRBD2 (6 bases). The germline V and J ends were trimmed by 0 bases and 1 base, with 10 bases remaining between them. The V gene's germline CDR1 is LGHNA and CDR2 YNFKEQ. The CDR3 length is 16 residues. The CDR3 loop is CASSQETGVSYNEQFF. The CDR3 nucleotides are TGTGCCAGCAGCCAAGAGACGGGGGTTTCCTACAATGAGCAGTTCTTC.

The chain combines TRBV29-1 with TRBJ1-1, with D maybe TRBD1 (5 bases). There are 14 residues in the CDR3. Germline assignment: CDR1 SQVTM and CDR2 ANQGSEA. The ends were cut back, 5 bases at V and 0 bases at J, with 13 bases in the middle. The CDR3 spells CSVRGRGMNTEAFF. CDR3 coding DNA: TGCAGCGTTCGGGGGAGGGGAATGAACACTGAAGCTTTCTTT. Looking up the rest from reference TRBV29-1 and TRBJ1-1 gives the full variable domain: SAVISQKPSRDICQRGTSLTIQCQVDSQVTMMFWYRQQPGQSLTLIATANQGSEATYESGFVIDKFPISRPNLTFSTLTVSNMSPEDSSIYLCSVRGRGMNTEAFFGQGTRLTVV.

This chain uses TRBV5-1 with TRBJ1-1, with 10 positions matching TRBD1. CDR3 size: 14 residues. J lost 4 bases, V lost 4 bases, and 4 bases had no gene match. Germline V CDR1 and CDR2: SGHRS, YFSETQ. CDR3 nucleotide sequence: TGCGCCAGCAGCCTCCGGACAGGGGGCACTGAAGCTTTCTTT. It yields the protein CASSLRTGGTEAFF.

V is TRBV7-8 and J is TRBJ1-1; TRBD1 might be the D (6 bases). The V end lost 1 base, the J end lost 1 base, and 7 bases lay between the germline ends. Germline values: CDR1 SGHVS, CDR2 FQNEAQ. This CDR3 is built from 14 residues. Here the CDR3 DNA reads TGTGCCAGCAGCTTAGTGACAGGGAACACTGAAGCTTTCTTT. It translates to CASSLVTGNTEAFF.

This clone was observed once. The chain combines TRBV10-3 with TRBJ2-4; the match to TRBD1 covers 8 bases. The V gene end was trimmed by 3 bases and the J gene end by 4 bases; junction bases not matched to a gene: 2. This CDR3 contains 14 residues. Germline values: CDR1 ENHRY, CDR2 SYGVKD. CDR3: CAISEGTGKNIQYF. In DNA form, the CDR3 reads TGTGCCATCAGTGAAGGGACAGGAAAAAACATTCAGTACTTC.